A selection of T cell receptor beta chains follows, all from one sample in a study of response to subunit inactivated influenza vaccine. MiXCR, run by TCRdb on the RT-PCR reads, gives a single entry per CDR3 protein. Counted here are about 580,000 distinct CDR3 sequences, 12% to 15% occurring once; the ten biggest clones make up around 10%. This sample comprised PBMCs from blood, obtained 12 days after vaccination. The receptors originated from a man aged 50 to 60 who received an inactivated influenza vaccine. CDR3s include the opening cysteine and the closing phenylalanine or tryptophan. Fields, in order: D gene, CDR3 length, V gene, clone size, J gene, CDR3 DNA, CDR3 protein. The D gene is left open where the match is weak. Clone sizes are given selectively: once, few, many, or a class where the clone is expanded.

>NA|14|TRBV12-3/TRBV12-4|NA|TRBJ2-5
TGTGCCAGCAGTTTAGGTTGGGAGGCGGAGACCCAGTACTTC
CASSLGWEAETQYF
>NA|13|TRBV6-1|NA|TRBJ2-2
TGTGCCAGCAGGGACAATGGGGCCGGGGAGCTGTTTTTT
CASRDNGAGELFF
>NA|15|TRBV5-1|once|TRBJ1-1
TGCGCCAGCAGCTTGGAAGGGGTCAGGGGCAATAAAGCTTTCTTT
CASSLEGVRGNKAFF
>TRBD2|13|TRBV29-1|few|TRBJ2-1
TGCAGCGTTGATGGGACTAGCGTCGATGAGCAGTTCTTC
CSVDGTSVDEQFF
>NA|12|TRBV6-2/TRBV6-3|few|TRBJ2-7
TGTGCCAGCAAGAGCCGGGTCTACGAGCAGTACTTC
CASKSRVYEQYF
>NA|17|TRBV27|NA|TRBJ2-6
TGTGCCAGCAGTTTAGGGCAAGGTTCTGGTGGGGCCAACGTCCTGACTTTC
CASSLGQGSGGANVLTF
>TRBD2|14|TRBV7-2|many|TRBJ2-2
TGTGCCAGCAGCTTGGGACTAATCGGCGGGGAGCTGTTTTTT
CASSLGLIGGELFF
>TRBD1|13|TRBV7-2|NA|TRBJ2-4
TGTGCCAGCAGCACAGACAGGGGAAACATTCAGTACTTC
CASSTDRGNIQYF
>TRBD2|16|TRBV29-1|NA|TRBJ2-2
TGCAGCGCCACGATCCCTAGCGGGAGTTGGGGCGGGGAGCTGTTTTTT
CSATIPSGSWGGELFF
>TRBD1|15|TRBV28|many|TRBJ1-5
TGTGCCAGCAGTTTCGGGACAGCCGTAAATCAGCCCCAGCATTTT
CASSFGTAVNQPQHF
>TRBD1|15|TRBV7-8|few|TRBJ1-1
TGTGCCAGCAGACGGGACAGCGTTATGAACACTGAAGCTTTCTTT
CASRRDSVMNTEAFF
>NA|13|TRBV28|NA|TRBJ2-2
TGTGCCGGTACCAACTCGCGGACCGGGGAGCTGTTTTTT
CAGTNSRTGELFF
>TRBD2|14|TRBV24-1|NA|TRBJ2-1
TGTGCCACCAGTGATGGCGGGAGGGCCTCTGAGCAGTTCTTC
CATSDGGRASEQFF
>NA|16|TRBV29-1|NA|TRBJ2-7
TGCAGCGTTGTAATTGGCAGGGGATCAAACCTCTACGAGCAGTACTTC
CSVVIGRGSNLYEQYF
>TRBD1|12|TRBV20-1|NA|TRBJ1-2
TGCAGTGTCCCCGGGACAGGGAATGGCTACACCTTC
CSVPGTGNGYTF
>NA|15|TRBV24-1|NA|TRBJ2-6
TGTGCCACCAGTGACCCTTCTGGTGGGGCCAACGTCCTGACTTTC
CATSDPSGGANVLTF
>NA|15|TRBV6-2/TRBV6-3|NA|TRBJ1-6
TGTGCCAGCAGTCCCTGGACACTGGATAATTCACCCCTCCACTTT
CASSPWTLDNSPLHF
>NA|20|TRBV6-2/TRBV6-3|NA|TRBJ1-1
TGTGCCAGCAGTTACGTTTTGGTCAATAACCGGGGACGGCCGAACACTGAAGCTTTCTTT
CASSYVLVNNRGRPNTEAFF
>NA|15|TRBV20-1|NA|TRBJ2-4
TGCAGTGCTAGTGATGGACTGGTAGCCAAAAACATTCAGTACTTC
CSASDGLVAKNIQYF
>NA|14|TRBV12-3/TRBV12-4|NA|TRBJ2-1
TGTGCCAGCAGCCCCTCGGTCCGGTACAATGAGCAGTTCTTC
CASSPSVRYNEQFF
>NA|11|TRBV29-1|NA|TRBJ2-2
TGCAGCGTTGTGTCCGGGGTCGAGCTGTTTTTT
CSVVSGVELFF
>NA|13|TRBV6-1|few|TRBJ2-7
TGTGCCAGCAGCCAGCCGGGGGCCTACGAGCAGTACTTC
CASSQPGAYEQYF
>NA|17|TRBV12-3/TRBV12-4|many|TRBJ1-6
TGTGCCAGCAGCTTAGACGGACCTTCCTCTCGACGTTCACCCCTCCACTTT
CASSLDGPSSRRSPLHF
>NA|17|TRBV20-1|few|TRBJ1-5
TGCAGTGCTAGAGATCTACAGGAAGTTTCTTCCAATCAGCCCCAGCATTTT
CSARDLQEVSSNQPQHF
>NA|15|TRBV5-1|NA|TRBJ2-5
TGCGCCAGCAGCTTGGGAATAACTAGGGCGGAGACCCAGTACTTC
CASSLGITRAETQYF
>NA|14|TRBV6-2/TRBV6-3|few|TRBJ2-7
TGTGCCAGCAGTTACGGACTTTACGGCTACGAGCAGTACTTC
CASSYGLYGYEQYF
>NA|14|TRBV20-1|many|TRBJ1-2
TGCAGTGCTAGAGATCGGCGCAGGACCTATGGCTACACCTTC
CSARDRRRTYGYTF
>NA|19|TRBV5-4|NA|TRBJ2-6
TGTGCCAGCAGCTTGGGAGGCGGGGCTGTGAAATCTGGGGCCAACGTCCTGACTTTC
CASSLGGGAVKSGANVLTF
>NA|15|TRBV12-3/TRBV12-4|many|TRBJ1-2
TGTGCCAGCAGTTTAGGATTCCGCTTTGGCTATGGCTACACCTTC
CASSLGFRFGYGYTF
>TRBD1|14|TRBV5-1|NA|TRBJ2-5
TGCGCCAGCAGCTCGACAGGGCTGGGGGAGACCCAGTACTTC
CASSSTGLGETQYF
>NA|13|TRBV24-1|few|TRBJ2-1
TGTGCCACCAGTCGCCAGGTTGGGGGTGAGCAGTTCTTC
CATSRQVGGEQFF
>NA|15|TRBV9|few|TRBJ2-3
TGTGCCAGCTGCCCCGGGGTGGGATGGACAGATACGCAGTATTTT
CASCPGVGWTDTQYF
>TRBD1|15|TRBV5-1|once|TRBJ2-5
TGCGCCAGCAGCTTGTCAGGGGGCCTTACACAGACCCAGTACTTC
CASSLSGGLTQTQYF
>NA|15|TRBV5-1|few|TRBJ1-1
TGCGCCAGCAGCTTCGGGGAGTCCATGAACACTGAAGCTTTCTTT
CASSFGESMNTEAFF